The source of this T cell receptor (beta chain) is a study of blood T cell repertoires in COVID-19. Study at large: PBMCs, B-cell-depleted T cells, or T cells were the source of the cDNA or gDNA that made up the material.

Seattle enrolled patients during active infection and tracked them longitudinally. Under the authors' procedure: Reference gene primer amplification gave estimated nucleated cell counts. TCRdb keeps only in-frame clones here, not all; method: immunoSEQ multiplex PCR. V, J and clone size were drawn from that table, and D and trimming were deduced from the DNA. The repertoire has 150,000 to 200,000 clones, roughly 85% of them found once; the top ten carry about 5.6%. Germline V lookup: CDR1 SGHNT, CDR2 YENEEA. The CDR3 sequence is 13 residues long. Between the trimmed V and J ends, which lost 2 bases and 4 bases, there was a span of 8 bases.

The source is a woman between 45 and 65 years old with COVID-19, enrolled during active disease. The sample comprised peripheral blood. The chain recombines TRBV11-3 with TRBJ1-2, with no clear D. The DNA for the CDR3 is TGTGCCAGCAGCTTAAGAGGTGGCTATGGCTACACCTTC. This codes for CASSLRGGYGYTF.